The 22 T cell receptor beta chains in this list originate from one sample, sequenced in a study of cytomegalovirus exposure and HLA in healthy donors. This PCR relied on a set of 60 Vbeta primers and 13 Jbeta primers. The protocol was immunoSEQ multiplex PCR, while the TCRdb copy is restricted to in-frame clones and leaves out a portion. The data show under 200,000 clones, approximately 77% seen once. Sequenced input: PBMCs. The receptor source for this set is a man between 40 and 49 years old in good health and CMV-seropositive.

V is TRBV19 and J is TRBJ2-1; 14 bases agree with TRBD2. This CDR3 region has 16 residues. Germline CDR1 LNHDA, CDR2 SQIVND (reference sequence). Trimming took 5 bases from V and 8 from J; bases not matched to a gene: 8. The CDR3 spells CASSPLTSGGAYEQFF. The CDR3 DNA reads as TGTGCCAGTAGTCCCTTGACTAGCGGGGGGGCCTATGAGCAGTTCTTC.

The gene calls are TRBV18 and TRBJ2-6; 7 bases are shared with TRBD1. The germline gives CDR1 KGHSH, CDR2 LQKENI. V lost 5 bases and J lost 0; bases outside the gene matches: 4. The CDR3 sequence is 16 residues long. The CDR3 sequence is CASSRDSSSGANVLTF. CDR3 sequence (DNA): TGTGCCAGCTCAAGGGACAGCAGCTCTGGGGCCAACGTCCTGACTTTC.

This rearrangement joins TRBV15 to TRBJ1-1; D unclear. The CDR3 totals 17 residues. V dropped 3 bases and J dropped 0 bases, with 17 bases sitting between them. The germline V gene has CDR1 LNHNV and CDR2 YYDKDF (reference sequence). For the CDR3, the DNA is TGTGCCACCAGCAGCGGTGTGTATCCAGGAATGAACACTGAAGCTTTCTTT. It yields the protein CATSSGVYPGMNTEAFF.

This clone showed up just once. The CDR3 here is CASSFRGGGDPYEQYF. The CDR3 nucleotides are TGTGCCAGCAGCTTTCGGGGCGGGGGCGATCCCTACGAGCAGTACTTC. V is TRBV5-6 and J is TRBJ2-7; tentative D call: TRBD2 (7 bases). The length of the CDR3 is 16 residues. Germline V gene data show CDR1 as SGHDT and CDR2 as YYEEEE. The V end was cut by 2 bases, the J end by 2 bases, with 17 bases between.

The CDR3 nucleotides read TGTGCCAGCAGCGCAAGCAGGGGATTCTATGGCTACACCTTC. This translates into CASSASRGFYGYTF. The chain employs TRBV5-4 and TRBJ1-2; D may be TRBD1 (6 bases). Germline CDR1 is SGHNT and CDR2 is YYREEE (reference sequence). V was cut by 4 bases and J by 4 bases, with 14 bases left in between. The CDR3 sequence is 14 residues long.

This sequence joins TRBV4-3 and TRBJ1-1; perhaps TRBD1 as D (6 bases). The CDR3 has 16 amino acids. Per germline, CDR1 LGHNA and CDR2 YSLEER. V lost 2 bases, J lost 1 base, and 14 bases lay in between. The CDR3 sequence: CASSQRVGAWNTEAFF. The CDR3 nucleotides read TGCGCCAGCAGCCAACGTGTGGGGGCGTGGAACACTGAAGCTTTCTTT.

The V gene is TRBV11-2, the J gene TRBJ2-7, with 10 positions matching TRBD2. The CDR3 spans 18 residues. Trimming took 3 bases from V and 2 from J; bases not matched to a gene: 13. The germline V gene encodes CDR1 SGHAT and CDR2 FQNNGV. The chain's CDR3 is CASSLGRTSGNPPYEQYF. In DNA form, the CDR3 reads TGTGCCAGCAGCTTGGGAAGGACTAGCGGAAACCCCCCCTACGAGCAGTACTTC.

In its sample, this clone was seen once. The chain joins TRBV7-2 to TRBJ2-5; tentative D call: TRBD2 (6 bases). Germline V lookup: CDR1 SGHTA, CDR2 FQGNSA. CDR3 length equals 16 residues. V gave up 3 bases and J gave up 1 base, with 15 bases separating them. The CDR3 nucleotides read TGTGCCAGCAGCTTTCAATTTAGCGGCCGCCAAGAGACCCAGTACTTC. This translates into CASSFQFSGRQETQYF.

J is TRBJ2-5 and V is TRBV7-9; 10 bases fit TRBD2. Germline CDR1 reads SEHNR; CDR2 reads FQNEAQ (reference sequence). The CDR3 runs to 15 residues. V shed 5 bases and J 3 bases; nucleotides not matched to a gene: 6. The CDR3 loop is CASSPLAGVEETQYF. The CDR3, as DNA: TGTGCCAGCAGCCCTCTAGCGGGAGTTGAAGAGACCCAGTACTTC. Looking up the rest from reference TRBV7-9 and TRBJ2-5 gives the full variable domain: DTGVSQNPRHKITKRGQNVTFRCDPISEHNRLYWYRQTLGQGPEFLTYFQNEAQLEKSRLLSDRFSAERPKGSFSTLEIQRTEQGDSAMYLCASSPLAGVEETQYFGPGTRLLVL.

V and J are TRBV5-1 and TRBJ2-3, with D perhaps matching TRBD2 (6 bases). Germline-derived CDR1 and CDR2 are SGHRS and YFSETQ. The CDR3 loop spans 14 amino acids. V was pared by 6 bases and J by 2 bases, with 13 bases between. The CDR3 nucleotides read TGCGCCAGCACTTTGGAGGGCCTCACAGATACGCAGTATTTT. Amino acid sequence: CASTLEGLTDTQYF. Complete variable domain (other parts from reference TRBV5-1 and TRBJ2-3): KAGVTQTPRYLIKTRGQQVTLSCSPISGHRSVSWYQQTPGQGLQFLFEYFSETQRNKGNFPGRFSGRQFSNSRSEMNVSTLELGDSALYLCASTLEGLTDTQYFGPGTRLTVL.

CDR3 in amino acids: CASSQAGVFYEQYF. CDR3 DNA: TGTGCCAGCAGTCAAGCGGGGGTCTTTTACGAGCAGTACTTC. This chain uses TRBV11-1 with TRBJ2-7; 8 positions agree with TRBD2. The CDR3 spans 14 residues. From germline, CDR1 is SGHAT and CDR2 FQDESV (reference sequence). V lost 6 bases and J lost 4; bases outside the gene matches: 8.

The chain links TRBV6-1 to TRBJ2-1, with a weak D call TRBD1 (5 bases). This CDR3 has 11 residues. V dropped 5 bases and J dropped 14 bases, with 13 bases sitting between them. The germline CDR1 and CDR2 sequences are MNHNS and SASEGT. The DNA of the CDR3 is TGTGCCAGCAGTTATAGAGGCAGGGAGTTCTTC. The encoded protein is CASSYRGREFF.

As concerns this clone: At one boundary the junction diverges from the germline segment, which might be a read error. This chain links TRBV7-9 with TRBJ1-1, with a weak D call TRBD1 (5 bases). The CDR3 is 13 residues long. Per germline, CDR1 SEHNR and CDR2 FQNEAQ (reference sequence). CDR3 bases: TGTTCCAGCAGCTCAGGACGGGGGGGTGAAGCTTTCTTT. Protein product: CSSSSGRGGEAFF.

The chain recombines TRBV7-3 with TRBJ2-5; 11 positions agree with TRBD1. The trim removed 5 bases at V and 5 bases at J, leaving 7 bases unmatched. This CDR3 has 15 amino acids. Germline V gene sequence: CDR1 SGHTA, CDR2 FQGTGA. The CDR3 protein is CASSRGQGAGETQYF. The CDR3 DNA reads TGTGCCAGCAGCCGAGGACAGGGGGCTGGGGAGACCCAGTACTTC.

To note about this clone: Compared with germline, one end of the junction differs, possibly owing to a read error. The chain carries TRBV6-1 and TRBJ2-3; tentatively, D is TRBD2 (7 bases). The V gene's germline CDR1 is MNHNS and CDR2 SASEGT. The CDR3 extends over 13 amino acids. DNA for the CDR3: TGTGCCAGCAGAGAAGGGGGGGAAGATACGCAGTATTTT. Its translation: CASREGGEDTQYF.

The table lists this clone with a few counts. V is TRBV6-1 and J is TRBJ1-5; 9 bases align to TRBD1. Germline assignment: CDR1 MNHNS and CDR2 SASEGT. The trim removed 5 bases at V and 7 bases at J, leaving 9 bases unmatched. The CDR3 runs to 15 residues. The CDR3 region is CASSTRDRVGQPQHF. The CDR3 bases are TGTGCCAGCAGTACCCGGGACAGGGTGGGACAGCCCCAGCATTTT.

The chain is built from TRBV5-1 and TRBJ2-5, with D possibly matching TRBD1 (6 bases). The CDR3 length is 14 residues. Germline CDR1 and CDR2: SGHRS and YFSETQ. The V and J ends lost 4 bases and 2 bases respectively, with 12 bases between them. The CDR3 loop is CASSTRQGQETQYF. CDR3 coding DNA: TGCGCCAGCAGCACCCGCCAGGGGCAAGAGACCCAGTACTTC.

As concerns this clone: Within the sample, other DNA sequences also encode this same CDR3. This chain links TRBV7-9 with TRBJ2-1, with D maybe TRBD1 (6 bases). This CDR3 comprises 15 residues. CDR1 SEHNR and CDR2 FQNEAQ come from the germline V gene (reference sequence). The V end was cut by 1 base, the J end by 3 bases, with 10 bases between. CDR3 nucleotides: TGTGCCAGCAGCTTAGGGCAGGGGATCTACAATGAGCAGTTCTTC. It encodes CASSLGQGIYNEQFF.

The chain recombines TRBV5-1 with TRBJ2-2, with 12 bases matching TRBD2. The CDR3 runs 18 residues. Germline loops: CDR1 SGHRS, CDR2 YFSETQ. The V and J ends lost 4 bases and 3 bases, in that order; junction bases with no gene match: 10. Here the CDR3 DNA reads TGCGCCAGCAGCCCCCCGGACGGACTAGCGGGGTACACCGGGGAGCTGTTTTTT. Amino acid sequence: CASSPPDGLAGYTGELFF.

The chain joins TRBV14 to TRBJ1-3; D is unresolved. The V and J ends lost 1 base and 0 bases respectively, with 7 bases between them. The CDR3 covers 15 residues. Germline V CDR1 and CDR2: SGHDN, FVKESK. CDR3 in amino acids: CASSQGRGSGNTIYF. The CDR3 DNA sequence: TGTGCCAGCAGCCAAGGCAGAGGCTCTGGAAACACCATATATTTT.

The CDR3 DNA reads TGTGCCAGCACGTTGGGGACAGGGGGCCCCAATGAGCAGTTCTTC. Translation gives CASTLGTGGPNEQFF. The genes are TRBV6-1 and TRBJ2-1; 12 bases are shared with TRBD1. The length of the CDR3 is 15 residues. Germline CDR1 is MNHNS and CDR2 is SASEGT. J gave up 6 bases and V 7 bases, and 7 bases lay outside the gene matches.

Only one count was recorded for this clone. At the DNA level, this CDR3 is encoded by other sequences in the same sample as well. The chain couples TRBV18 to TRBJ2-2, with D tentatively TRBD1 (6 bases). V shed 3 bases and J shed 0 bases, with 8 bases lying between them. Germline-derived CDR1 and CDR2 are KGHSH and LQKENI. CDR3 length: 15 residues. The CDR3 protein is CASSPRQANTGELFF. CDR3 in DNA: TGTGCCAGCTCACCTCGACAGGCGAACACCGGGGAGCTGTTTTTT.